This TCR beta chain was retrieved from a study of T cells in tumors after PD-1 blockade. Clones were read by immunoSEQ multiplex PCR, and TCRdb kept only the in-frame ones, dropping some. The sample holds approximately 35,000 clones, around 78% seen once. The trim removed 2 bases at V and 5 bases at J, leaving 8 bases unmatched. This CDR3 region has 17 residues. Germline V CDR1 and CDR2: SSHAT, FNYEAQ (reference sequence). This chain uses TRBV7-7 with TRBJ2-3; 12 bases map to TRBD2. The specimen was PBMCs, collected before anti-PD-1 treatment. The sequence was collected from a human donor with basal cell carcinoma. The CDR3 sequence is CASSLNLAGGPGDTQYF. CDR3 nucleotide sequence: TGTGCCAGCAGCTTAAACCTAGCGGGGGGGCCAGGAGATACGCAGTATTTT.